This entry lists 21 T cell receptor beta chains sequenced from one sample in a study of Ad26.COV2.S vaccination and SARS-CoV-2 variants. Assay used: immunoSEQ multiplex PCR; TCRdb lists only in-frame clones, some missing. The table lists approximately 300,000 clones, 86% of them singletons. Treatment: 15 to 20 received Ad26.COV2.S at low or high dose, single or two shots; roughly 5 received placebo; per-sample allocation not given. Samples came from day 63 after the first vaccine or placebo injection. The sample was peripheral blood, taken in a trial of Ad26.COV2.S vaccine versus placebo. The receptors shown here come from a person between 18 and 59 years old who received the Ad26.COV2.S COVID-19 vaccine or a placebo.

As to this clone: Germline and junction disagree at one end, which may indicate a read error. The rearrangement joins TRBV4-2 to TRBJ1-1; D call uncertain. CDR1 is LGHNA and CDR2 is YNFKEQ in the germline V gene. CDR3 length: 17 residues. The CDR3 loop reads CASSQVRSRGVNTEAFF. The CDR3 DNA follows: TGTGCCAGCAGCCAAGTTCGAAGTCGCGGGGTGAATACTGAAGCTTTCTTT.

As DNA, the CDR3 is TGTGCCAGCAGCGTACGAGAAAAACTGTTTTTT. It specifies CASSVREKLFF. The chain carries TRBV12-3 or TRBV12-4 and TRBJ1-4, with D uncertain. Deletions cut 6 bases from V and 8 bases from J, with 7 bases between. The CDR3 is made up of 11 amino acids.

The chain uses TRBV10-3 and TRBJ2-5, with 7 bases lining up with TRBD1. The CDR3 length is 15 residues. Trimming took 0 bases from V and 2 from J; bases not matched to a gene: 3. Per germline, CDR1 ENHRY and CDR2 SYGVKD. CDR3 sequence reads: CAISESGGQQETQYF. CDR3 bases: TGTGCCATCAGTGAGTCAGGGGGACAGCAAGAGACCCAGTACTTC.

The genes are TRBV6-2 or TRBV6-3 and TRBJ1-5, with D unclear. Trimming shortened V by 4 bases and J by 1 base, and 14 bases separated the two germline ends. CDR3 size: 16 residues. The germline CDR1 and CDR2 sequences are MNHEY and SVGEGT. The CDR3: CASSWGGLGSNQPQHF. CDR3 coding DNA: TGTGCCAGCAGTTGGGGTGGACTTGGCAGCAATCAGCCCCAGCATTTT.

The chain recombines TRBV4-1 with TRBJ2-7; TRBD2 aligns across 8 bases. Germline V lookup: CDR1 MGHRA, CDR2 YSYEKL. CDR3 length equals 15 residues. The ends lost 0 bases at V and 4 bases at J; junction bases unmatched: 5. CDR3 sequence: CASSQDRGGSYEQYF. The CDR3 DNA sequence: TGCGCCAGCAGCCAAGATCGGGGGGGCTCGTACGAGCAGTACTTC.

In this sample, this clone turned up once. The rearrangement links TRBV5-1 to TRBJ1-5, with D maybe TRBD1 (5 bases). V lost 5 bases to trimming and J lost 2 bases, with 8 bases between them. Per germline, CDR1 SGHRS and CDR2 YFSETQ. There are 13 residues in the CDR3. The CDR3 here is CASRRDGNQPQHF. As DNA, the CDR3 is TGCGCCAGCAGAAGGGACGGCAATCAGCCCCAGCATTTT.

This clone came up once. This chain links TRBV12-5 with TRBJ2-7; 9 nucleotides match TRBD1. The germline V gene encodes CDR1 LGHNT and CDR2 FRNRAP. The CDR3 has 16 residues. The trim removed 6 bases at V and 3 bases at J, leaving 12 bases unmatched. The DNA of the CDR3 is TGTGCTAGTGGAACTATGGACCGGACAGGGGACTACGAGCAGTACTTC. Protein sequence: CASGTMDRTGDYEQYF.

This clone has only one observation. CDR3 loop: CASSPGTSGQTTNLYNEQFF. The DNA for the CDR3 is TGCGCCAGCAGCCCCGGTACTAGCGGCCAGACTACGAACCTATACAATGAGCAGTTCTTC. The J gene is TRBJ2-1, the V gene TRBV4-3; 8 positions match TRBD2. V was pared by 4 bases and J by 4 bases, with 21 bases of the junction left unmatched. The CDR3 sequence is 20 residues long. Germline-derived CDR1 and CDR2 are LGHNA and YSLEER.

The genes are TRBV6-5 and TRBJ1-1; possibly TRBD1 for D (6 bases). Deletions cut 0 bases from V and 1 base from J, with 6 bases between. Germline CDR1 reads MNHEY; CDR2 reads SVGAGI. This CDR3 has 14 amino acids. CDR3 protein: CASSYSDRNTEAFF. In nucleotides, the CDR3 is TGTGCCAGCAGTTACTCGGACAGGAACACTGAAGCTTTCTTT.

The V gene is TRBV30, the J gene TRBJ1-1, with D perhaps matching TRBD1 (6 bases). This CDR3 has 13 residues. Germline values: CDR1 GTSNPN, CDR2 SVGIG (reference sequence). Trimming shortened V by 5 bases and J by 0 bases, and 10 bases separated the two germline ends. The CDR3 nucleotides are TGTGCCTGGCAGGGGTTCCTGAACACTGAAGCTTTCTTT. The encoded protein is CAWQGFLNTEAFF.

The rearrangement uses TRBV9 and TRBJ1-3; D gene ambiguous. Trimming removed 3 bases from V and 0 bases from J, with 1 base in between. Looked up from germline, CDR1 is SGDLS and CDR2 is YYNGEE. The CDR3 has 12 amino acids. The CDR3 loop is CASSASGNTIYF. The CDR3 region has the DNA TGTGCCAGCAGCGCCTCTGGAAACACCATATATTTT.

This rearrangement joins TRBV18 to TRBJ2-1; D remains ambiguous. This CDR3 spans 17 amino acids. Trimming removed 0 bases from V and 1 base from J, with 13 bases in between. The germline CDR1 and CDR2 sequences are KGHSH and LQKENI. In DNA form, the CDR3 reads TGTGCCAGCTCACCACCGGCCAGCTCGACGTCCTACAATGAGCAGTTCTTC. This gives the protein CASSPPASSTSYNEQFF.

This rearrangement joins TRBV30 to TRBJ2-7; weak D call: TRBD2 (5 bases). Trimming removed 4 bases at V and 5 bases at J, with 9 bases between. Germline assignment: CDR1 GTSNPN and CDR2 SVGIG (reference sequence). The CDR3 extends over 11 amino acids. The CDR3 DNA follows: TGTGCCTGGACCTCCGGGGACGAGCAGTACTTC. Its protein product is CAWTSGDEQYF.

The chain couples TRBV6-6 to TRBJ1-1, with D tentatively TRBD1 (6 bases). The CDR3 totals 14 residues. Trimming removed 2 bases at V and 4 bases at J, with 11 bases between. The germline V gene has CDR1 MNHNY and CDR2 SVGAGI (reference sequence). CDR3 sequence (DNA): TGTGCCAGCAGTTACGTCCAGGGGACCACTGAAGCTTTCTTT. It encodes CASSYVQGTTEAFF.

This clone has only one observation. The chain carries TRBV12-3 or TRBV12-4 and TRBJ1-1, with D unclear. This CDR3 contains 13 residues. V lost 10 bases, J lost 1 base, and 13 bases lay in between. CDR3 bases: TGTGCCACCAACTGGGGAGGGAACACTGAAGCTTTCTTT. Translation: CATNWGGNTEAFF.

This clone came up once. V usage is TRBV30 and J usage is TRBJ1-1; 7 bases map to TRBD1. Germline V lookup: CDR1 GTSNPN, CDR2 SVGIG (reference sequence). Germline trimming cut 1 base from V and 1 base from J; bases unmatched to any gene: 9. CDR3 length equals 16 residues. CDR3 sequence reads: CAWSGARGARNTEAFF. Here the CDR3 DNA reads TGTGCCTGGAGTGGAGCCAGGGGGGCGCGGAACACTGAAGCTTTCTTT.

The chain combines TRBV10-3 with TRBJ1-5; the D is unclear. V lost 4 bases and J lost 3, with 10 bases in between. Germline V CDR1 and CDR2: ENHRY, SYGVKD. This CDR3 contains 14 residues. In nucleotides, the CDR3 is TGTGCCATCAGTGGAGGTCAGTCCAATCAGCCCCAGCATTTT. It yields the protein CAISGGQSNQPQHF.

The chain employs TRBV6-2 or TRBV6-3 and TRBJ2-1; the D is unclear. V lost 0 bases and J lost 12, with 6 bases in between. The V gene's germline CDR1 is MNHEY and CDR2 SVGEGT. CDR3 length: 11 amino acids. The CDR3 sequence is CASSYSLGQFF. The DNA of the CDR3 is TGTGCCAGCAGTTACTCGTTGGGGCAGTTCTTC.

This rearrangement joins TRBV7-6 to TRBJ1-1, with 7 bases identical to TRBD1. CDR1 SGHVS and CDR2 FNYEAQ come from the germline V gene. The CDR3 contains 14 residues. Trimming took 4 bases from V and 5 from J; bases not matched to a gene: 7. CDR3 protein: CASSSTTGLTEAFF. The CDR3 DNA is TGTGCCAGCAGCTCCACGACAGGGTTAACTGAAGCTTTCTTT. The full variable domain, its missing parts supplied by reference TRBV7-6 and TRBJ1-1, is GAGVSQSPRYKVTKRGQDVALRCDPISGHVSLYWYRQALGQGPEFLTYFNYEAQQDKSGLPNDRFSAERPEGSISTLTIQRTEQRDSAMYRCASSSTTGLTEAFFGQGTRLTVV.

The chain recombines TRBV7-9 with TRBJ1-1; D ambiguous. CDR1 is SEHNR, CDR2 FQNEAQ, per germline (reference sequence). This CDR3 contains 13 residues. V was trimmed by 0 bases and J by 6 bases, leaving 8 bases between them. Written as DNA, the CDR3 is TGTGCCAGCAGCTTAGCGGGTAGTCCTGAAGCTTTCTTT. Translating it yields CASSLAGSPEAFF.

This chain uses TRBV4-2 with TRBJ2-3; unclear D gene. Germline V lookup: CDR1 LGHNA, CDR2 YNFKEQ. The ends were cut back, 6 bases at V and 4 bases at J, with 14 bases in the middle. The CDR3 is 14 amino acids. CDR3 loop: CASSHGDTSDTQYF. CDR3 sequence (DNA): TGTGCCAGCAGTCATGGAGACACCTCAGATACGCAGTATTTT.